This T cell receptor (beta chain) was sequenced in a study of blood T cell repertoires in COVID-19. Assay: immunoSEQ multiplex PCR; the TCRdb copy retains only in-frame clones and omits some. This sample has approximately 130,000 clones, with about 84% found just once. V gave up 5 bases and J gave up 3 bases; unmatched junction bases: 4. Germline V gene lookup returns CDR1 MGHDK and CDR2 SYGVNS. This CDR3 spans 14 amino acids. The TCR originated in a man aged 55 to 70 with acute or convalescent COVID-19. Input material: peripheral blood. The V and J genes are TRBV25-1 and TRBJ2-5; 9 nucleotides line up with TRBD2. CDR3 sequence: CASSRLAGEETQYF. CDR3 in DNA: TGTGCCAGCAGTAGATTAGCGGGAGAAGAGACCCAGTACTTC.